This T cell receptor beta chain was profiled in a study of blood T cell repertoires in COVID-19. The CDR3 is made up of 15 amino acids. The germline gives CDR1 MNHEY, CDR2 SVGEGT. J was trimmed by 0 bases and V by 2 bases; bases with no gene match: 2. As processed by the authors: For nucleated cells, counts were estimated from reference gene primer amplification. The repertoire was sequenced with immunoSEQ multiplex PCR; TCRdb's copy has only in-frame clones and lacks some. The D gene and trimming were derived from the DNA, and the V and J assignments and clone size from that table. The sample has about 92,000 clones; about 91% are singletons. The sample holds one count of this clone.

The chain recombines TRBV6-2 or TRBV6-3 with TRBJ1-1, with TRBD1 identical over 8 bases. The clonotype comes from a human donor with active COVID-19. The donor label of this sample is uncertain. What was sequenced was peripheral blood. The CDR3 bases are TGTGCCAGCAGTTACGACAGGGGTTTGAACACTGAAGCTTTCTTT. Its protein product is CASSYDRGLNTEAFF.